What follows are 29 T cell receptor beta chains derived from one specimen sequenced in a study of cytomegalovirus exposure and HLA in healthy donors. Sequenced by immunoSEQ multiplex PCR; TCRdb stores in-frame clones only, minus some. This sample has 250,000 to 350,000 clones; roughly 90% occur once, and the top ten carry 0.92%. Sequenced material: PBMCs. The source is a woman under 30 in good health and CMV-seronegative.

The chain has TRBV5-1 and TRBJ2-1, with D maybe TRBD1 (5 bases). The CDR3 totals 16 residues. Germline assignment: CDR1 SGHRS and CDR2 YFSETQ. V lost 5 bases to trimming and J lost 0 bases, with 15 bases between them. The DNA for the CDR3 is TGCGCCAGCAGTACCAAGGGGATCCCCTCCTACAATGAGCAGTTCTTC. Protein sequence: CASSTKGIPSYNEQFF. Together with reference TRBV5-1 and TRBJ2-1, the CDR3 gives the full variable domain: KAGVTQTPRYLIKTRGQQVTLSCSPISGHRSVSWYQQTPGQGLQFLFEYFSETQRNKGNFPGRFSGRQFSNSRSEMNVSTLELGDSALYLCASSTKGIPSYNEQFFGPGTRLTVL.

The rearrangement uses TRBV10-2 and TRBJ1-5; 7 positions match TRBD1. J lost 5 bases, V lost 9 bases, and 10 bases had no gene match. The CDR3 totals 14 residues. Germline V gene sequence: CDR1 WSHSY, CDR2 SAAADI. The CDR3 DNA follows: TGCGCCAGTCGGGACAGCCCATTTTATCAGCCCCAGCATTTT. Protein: CASRDSPFYQPQHF.

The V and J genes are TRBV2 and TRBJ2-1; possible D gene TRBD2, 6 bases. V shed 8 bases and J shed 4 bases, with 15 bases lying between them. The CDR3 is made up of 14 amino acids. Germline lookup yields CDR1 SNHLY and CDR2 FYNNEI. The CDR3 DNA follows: TGTGCCAGCTCAGCGGTTGCGGGATACAATGAGCAGTTCTTC. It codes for CASSAVAGYNEQFF.

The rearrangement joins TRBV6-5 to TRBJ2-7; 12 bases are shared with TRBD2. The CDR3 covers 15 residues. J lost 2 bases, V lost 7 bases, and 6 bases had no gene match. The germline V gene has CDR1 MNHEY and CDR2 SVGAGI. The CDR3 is CASTRTSGAPYEQYF. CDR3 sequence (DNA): TGTGCCAGCACACGGACTAGCGGGGCACCCTACGAGCAGTACTTC.

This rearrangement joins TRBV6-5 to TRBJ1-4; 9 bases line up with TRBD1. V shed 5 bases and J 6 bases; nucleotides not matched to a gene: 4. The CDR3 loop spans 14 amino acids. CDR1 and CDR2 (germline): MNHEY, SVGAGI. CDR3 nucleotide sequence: TGTGCCAGCAGTCCAGGACAGGGGTATGAAAAACTGTTTTTT. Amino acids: CASSPGQGYEKLFF.

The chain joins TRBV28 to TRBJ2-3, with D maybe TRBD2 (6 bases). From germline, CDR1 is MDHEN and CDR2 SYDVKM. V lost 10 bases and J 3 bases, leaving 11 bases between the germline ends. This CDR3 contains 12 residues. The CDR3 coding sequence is TGTGCCATCGGGAGAGAGACAGATACGCAGTATTTT. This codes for CAIGRETDTQYF.

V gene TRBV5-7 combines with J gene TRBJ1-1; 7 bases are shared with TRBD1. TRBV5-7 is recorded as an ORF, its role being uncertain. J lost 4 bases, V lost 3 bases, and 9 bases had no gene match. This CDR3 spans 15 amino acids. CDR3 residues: CASSSTTGKATEAFF. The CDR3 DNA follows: TGTGCCAGCAGCTCCACGACAGGGAAGGCCACTGAAGCTTTCTTT.

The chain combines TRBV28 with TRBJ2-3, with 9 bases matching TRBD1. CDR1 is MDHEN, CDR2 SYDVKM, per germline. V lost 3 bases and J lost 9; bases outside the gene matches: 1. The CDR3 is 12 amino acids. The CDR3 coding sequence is TGTGCCAGCAGTTTTGGGACAGGGACGCAGTATTTT. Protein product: CASSFGTGTQYF.

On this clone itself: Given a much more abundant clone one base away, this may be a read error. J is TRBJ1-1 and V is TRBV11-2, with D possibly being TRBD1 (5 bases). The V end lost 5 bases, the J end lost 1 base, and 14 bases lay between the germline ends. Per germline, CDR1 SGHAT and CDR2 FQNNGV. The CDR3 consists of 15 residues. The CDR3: CASSLNPDKNTEAFF. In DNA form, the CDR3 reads TGTGCCAGCAGCCTAAACCCGGACAAGAACACTGAAGCTTTCTTT. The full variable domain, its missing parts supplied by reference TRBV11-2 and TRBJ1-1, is EAGVAQSPRYKIIEKRQSVAFWCNPISGHATLYWYQQILGQGPKLLIQFQNNGVVDDSQLPKDRFSAERLKGVDSTLKIQPAKLEDSAVYLCASSLNPDKNTEAFFGQGTRLTVV.

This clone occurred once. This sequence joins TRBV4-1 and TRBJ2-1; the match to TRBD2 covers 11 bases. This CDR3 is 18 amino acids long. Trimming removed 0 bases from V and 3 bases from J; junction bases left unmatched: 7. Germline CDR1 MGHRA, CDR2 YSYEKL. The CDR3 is CASSQDLTSGTIYNEQFF. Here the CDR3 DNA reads TGCGCCAGCAGCCAAGATTTGACTAGCGGGACCATCTACAATGAGCAGTTCTTC.

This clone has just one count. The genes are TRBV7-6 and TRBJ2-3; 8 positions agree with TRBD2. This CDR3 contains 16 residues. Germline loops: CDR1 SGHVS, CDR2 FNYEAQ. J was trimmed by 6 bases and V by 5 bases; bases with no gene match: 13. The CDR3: CASSPLTSAPGDTQYF. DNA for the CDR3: TGTGCCAGCAGCCCACTGACTAGCGCTCCGGGTGATACGCAGTATTTT.

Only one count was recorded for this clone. The CDR3 nucleotides read TGTGCCAGCAGTGACTCGGCGGGCGCCGGGGAGCTGTTTTTT. Translating it yields CASSDSAGAGELFF. The chain links TRBV6-4 to TRBJ2-2, with D possibly TRBD2 on 5 matching bases. Germline V gene sequence: CDR1 MRHNA, CDR2 SNTAGT. V lost 0 bases and J lost 6, with 8 bases in between. The CDR3 is made up of 14 amino acids.

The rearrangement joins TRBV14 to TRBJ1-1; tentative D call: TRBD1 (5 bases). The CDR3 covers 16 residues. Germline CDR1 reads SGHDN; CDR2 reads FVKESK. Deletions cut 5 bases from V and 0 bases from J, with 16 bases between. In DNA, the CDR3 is TGTGCCAGCAGCAAGGGGTCTTGGACCTTGAACACTGAAGCTTTCTTT. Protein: CASSKGSWTLNTEAFF.

The CDR3 sequence: CATSTLGGITGELFF. CDR3 DNA sequence: TGTGCCACCAGCACATTAGGGGGAATAACCGGGGAGCTGTTTTTT. This chain joins TRBV15 and TRBJ2-2; tentative D call: TRBD1 (6 bases). Germline loops: CDR1 LNHNV, CDR2 YYDKDF (reference sequence). This CDR3 comprises 15 residues. V shed 4 bases and J shed 5 bases, with 14 bases lying between them.

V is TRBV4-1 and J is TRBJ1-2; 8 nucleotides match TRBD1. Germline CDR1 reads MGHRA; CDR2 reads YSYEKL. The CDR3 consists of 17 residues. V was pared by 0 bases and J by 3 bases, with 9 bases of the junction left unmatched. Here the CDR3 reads CASSQEPSAGGHYGYTF. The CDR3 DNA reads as TGCGCCAGCAGCCAAGAACCCTCGGCAGGGGGCCACTATGGCTACACCTTC.

CDR3 region: CASSGGQGYGANVLTF. DNA for the CDR3: TGTGCCAGTAGTGGCGGACAGGGGTATGGGGCCAACGTCCTGACTTTC. The gene calls are TRBV19 and TRBJ2-6; 9 nucleotides line up with TRBD1. The V and J ends lost 5 bases and 3 bases, in that order; junction bases with no gene match: 5. Germline CDR1 LNHDA, CDR2 SQIVND (reference sequence). This CDR3 is 16 amino acids long.

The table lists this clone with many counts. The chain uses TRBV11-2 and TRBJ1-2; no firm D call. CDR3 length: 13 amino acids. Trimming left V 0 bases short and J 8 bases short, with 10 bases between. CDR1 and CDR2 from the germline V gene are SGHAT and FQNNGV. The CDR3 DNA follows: TGTGCCAGCAGCTTAGACTCCCGGGTAGGCTACACCTTC. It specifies CASSLDSRVGYTF. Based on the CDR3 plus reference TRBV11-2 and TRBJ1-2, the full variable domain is EAGVAQSPRYKIIEKRQSVAFWCNPISGHATLYWYQQILGQGPKLLIQFQNNGVVDDSQLPKDRFSAERLKGVDSTLKIQPAKLEDSAVYLCASSLDSRVGYTFGSGTRLTVV.

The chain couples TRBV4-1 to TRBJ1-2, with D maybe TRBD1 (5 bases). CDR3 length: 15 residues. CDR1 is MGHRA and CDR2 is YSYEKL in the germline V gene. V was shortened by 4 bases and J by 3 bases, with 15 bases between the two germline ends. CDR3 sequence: CASSPRTGDDYGYTF. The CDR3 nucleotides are TGCGCCAGCAGCCCTAGAACAGGAGATGACTATGGCTACACCTTC.

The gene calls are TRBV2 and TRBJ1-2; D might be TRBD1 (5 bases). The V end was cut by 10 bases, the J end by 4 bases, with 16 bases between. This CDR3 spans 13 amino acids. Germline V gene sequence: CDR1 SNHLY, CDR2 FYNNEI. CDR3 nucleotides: TGTGCCAATGGCCGGGGGAAAGGCTATGGCTACACCTTC. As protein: CANGRGKGYGYTF. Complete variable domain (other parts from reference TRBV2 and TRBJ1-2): EPEVTQTPSHQVTQMGQEVILRCVPISNHLYFYWYRQILGQKVEFLVSFYNNEISEKSEIFDDQFSVERPDGSNFTLKIRSTKLEDSAMYFCANGRGKGYGYTFGSGTRLTVV.

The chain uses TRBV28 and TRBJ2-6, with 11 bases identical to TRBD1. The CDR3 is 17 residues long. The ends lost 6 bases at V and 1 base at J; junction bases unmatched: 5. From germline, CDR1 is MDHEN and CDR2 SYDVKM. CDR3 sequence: CASSRGQGASGANVLTF. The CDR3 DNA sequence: TGTGCCAGCAGCCGTGGACAGGGGGCGTCTGGGGCCAACGTCCTGACTTTC.

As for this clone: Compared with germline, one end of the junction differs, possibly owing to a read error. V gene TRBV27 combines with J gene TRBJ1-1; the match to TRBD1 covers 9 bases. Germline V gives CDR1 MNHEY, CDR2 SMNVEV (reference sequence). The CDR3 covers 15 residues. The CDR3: CASSFRTGAYLSFAF. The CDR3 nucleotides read TGTGCCAGCAGTTTTCGGACAGGGGCATATCTAAGCTTTGCCTTT.

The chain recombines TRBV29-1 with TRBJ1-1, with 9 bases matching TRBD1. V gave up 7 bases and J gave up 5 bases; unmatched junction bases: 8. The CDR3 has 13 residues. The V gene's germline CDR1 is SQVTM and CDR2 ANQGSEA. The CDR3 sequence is CSAGGQGSTEAFF. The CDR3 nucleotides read TGCAGCGCGGGTGGACAGGGGTCTACTGAAGCTTTCTTT. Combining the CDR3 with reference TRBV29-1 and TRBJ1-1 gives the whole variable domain SAVISQKPSRDICQRGTSLTIQCQVDSQVTMMFWYRQQPGQSLTLIATANQGSEATYESGFVIDKFPISRPNLTFSTLTVSNMSPEDSSIYLCSAGGQGSTEAFFGQGTRLTVV.

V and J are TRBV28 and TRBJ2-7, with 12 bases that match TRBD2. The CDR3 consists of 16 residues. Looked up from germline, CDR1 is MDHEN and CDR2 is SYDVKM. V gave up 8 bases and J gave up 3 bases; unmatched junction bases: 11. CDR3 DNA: TGTGCCAGCTACGCCGGACTAGCGGGATCGGGCTACGAGCAGTACTTC. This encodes CASYAGLAGSGYEQYF.

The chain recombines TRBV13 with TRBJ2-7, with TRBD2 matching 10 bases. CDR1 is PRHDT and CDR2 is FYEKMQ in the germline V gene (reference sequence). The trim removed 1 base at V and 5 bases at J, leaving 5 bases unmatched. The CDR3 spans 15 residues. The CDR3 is CASSLALAGGNEQYF. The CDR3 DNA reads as TGTGCCAGCAGCTTAGCGTTAGCGGGAGGTAACGAGCAGTACTTC.

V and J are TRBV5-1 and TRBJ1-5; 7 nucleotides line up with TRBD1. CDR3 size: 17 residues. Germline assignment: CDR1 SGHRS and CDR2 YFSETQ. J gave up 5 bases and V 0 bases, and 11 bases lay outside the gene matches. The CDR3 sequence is CASSLGAQGVGHQPQHF. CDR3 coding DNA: TGCGCCAGCAGCTTGGGGGCGCAGGGGGTAGGACATCAGCCCCAGCATTTT.

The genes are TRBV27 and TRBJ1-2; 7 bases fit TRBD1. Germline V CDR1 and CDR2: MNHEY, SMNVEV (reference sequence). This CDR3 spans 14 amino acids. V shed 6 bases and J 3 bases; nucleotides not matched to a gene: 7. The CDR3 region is CASRNGQADYGYTF. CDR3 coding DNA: TGTGCCAGCAGGAATGGACAGGCAGACTATGGCTACACCTTC.

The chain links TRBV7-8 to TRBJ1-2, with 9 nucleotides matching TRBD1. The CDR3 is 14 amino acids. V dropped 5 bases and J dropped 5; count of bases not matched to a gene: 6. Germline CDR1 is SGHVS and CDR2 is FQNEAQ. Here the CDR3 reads CASSVGQGTYGYTF. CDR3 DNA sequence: TGTGCCAGCAGCGTGGGACAGGGAACGTATGGCTACACCTTC.

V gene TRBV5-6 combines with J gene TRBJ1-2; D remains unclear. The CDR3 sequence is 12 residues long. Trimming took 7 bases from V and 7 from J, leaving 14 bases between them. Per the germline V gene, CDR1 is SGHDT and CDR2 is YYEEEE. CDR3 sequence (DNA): TGTGCCAGCGGTCCGGAGAGGTTTGGCTACACCTTC. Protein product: CASGPERFGYTF.

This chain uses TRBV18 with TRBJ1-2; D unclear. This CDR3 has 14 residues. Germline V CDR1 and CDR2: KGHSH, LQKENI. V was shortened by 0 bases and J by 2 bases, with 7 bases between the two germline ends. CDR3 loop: CASSPPSGNYGYTF. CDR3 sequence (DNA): TGTGCCAGCTCACCACCGTCGGGGAACTATGGCTACACCTTC.